Below, one TCR beta chain is given with its context. Its antigen is not identified. These data belong to a study of cytomegalovirus exposure and HLA in healthy donors. CDR3 length: 14 residues. V was shortened by 1 base and J by 4 bases, with 9 bases between the two germline ends. CDR1 is SGHNT, CDR2 YYREEE, per germline (reference sequence). The study ran its PCR with 60 Vbeta and 13 Jbeta primers. TCRdb keeps only in-frame clones here, not all; method: immunoSEQ multiplex PCR. The specimen's table records some 89,000 clones. Overall study results and limits: As a later analysis showed, a missense DCLRE1C variant was linked to trimming of TCR beta V- and J-genes.

V gene TRBV5-4 combines with J gene TRBJ1-3; weak D call: TRBD1 (6 bases). Sequencing was performed on PBMCs. This sequence originates from a woman younger than 45 in good health and CMV-seronegative. The CDR3 nucleotides read TGTGCCAGCAGCTTGCAGGGGACCGGAAACACCATATATTTT. This encodes CASSLQGTGNTIYF. The whole variable domain, remainder taken from reference TRBV5-4 and TRBJ1-3, is ETGVTQSPTHLIKTRGQQVTLRCSSQSGHNTVSWYQQALGQGPQFIFQYYREEENGRGNFPPRFSGLQFPNYSSELNVNALELDDSALYLCASSLQGTGNTIYFGEGSWLTVV.